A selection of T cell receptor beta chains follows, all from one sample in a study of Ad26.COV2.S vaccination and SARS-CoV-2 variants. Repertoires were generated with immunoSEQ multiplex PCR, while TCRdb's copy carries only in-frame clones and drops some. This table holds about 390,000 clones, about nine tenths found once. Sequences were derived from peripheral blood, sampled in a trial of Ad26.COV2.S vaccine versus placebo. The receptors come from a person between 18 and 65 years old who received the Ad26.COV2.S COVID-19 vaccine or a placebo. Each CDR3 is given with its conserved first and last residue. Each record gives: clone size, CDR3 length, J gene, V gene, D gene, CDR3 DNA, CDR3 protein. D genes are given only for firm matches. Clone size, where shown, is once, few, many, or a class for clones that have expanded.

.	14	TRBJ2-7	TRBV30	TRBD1	TGTGCGTCGGCGTCGGGACAGGGTTTTTACGAGCAGTACTTC	CASASGQGFYEQYF
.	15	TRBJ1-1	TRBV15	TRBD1	TGTGCCACCAGCATAAGACGGACAGGGAACACTGAAGCTTTCTTT	CATSIRRTGNTEAFF
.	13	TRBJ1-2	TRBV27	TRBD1	TGTGCCAGCAGTCCCACAGGGGCCTATGGCTACACCTTC	CASSPTGAYGYTF
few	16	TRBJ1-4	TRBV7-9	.	TGTGCCAGCAGCTTATTTTTTGCGGCAACTAATGAAAAACTGTTTTTT	CASSLFFAATNEKLFF
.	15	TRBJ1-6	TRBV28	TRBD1	TGTGCCAGCAGTCTTTCCGGGACAGGCAATTCACCCCTCCACTTT	CASSLSGTGNSPLHF
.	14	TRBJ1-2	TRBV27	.	TGTGCCAGCAGTTTACTGGCTTTCCCCTATGGCTACACCTTC	CASSLLAFPYGYTF
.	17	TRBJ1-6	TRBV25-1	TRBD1	TGTGCCAGCAGTGAATACAGGGGGAGCTCCTATAATTCACCCCTCCACTTT	CASSEYRGSSYNSPLHF
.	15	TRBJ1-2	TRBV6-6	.	TGTGCCAGCAGTCGATCGGACAGTTCCCCCTATGGCTACACCTTC	CASSRSDSSPYGYTF
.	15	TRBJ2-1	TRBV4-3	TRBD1	TGCGCCAGCAGCCTAAGGACAGGGGGGGGCTATGAGCAGTTCTTC	CASSLRTGGGYEQFF
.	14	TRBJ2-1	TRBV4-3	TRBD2	TGCGCCAGCAGCCAAGATCCAGATAGCGGGGTCGTATTCTTC	CASSQDPDSGVVFF
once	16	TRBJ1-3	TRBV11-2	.	TGTGCCAGCAGCTTGTGGGGTATACGCTCTGGAAACACCATATATTTT	CASSLWGIRSGNTIYF
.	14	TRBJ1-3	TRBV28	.	TGTGCTAGCAGTTTATGGGACCGACGAAACACCATATATTTT	CASSLWDRRNTIYF
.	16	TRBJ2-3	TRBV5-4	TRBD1	TGTGCCAGCAGCCCCGAACCCGGGACAGAGGGGGATACGCAGTATTTT	CASSPEPGTEGDTQYF
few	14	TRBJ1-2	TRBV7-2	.	TGTGCCAGCAGCTTAGCCAGGGGCTACTATGGCTACACCTTC	CASSLARGYYGYTF
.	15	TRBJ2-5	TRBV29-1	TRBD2	TGCAGCGTTGTAACGTCTAGCGGGGGGGCAGAGACCCAGTACTTC	CSVVTSSGGAETQYF
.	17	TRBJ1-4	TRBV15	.	TGTGCCACCAGCAGAGATTCTATTGGTCAGGGTGGTGAAAAACTGTTTTTT	CATSRDSIGQGGEKLFF
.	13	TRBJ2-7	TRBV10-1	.	TGCGCCAGCAGTGAGTCGGGCTCCGACGAGCAGTACTTC	CASSESGSDEQYF
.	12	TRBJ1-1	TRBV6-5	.	TGTGCCAGCAGGACCCCGGGGGGGGAAGCTTTCTTT	CASRTPGGEAFF
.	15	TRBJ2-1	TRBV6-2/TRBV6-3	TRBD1	TGTGCCAGCAGTTCCCGGGACAGACCATACAATGAGCAGTTCTTC	CASSSRDRPYNEQFF
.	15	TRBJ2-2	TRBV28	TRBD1	TGTGCCAGCAGTTTAGGACAGGTGCTCACCGGGGAGCTGTTTTTT	CASSLGQVLTGELFF
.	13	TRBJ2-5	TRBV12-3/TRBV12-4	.	TGTGCCAGCAGTTTAGCGCCCCGGGAGACCCAGTACTTC	CASSLAPRETQYF